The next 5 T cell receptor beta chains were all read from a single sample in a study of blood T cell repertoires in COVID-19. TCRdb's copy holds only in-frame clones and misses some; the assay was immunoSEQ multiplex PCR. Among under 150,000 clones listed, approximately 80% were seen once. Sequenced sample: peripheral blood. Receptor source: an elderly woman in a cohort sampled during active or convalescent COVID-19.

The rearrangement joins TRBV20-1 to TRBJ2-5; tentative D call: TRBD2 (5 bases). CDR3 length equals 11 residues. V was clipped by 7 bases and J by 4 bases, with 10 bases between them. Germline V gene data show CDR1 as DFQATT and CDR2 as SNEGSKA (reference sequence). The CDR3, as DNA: TGCAGTGTCCTAGCCGGAGAGACCCAGTACTTC. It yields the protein CSVLAGETQYF.

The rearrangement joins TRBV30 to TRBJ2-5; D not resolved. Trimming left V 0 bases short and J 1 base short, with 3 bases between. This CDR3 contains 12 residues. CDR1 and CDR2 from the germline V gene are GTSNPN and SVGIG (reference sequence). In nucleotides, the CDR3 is TGTGCCTGGAGTGTACTCCAAGAGACCCAGTACTTC. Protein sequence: CAWSVLQETQYF.

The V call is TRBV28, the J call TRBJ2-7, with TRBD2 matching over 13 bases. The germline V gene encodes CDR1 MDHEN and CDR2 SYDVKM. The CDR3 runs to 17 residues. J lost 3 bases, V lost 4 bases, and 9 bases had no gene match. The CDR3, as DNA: TGTGCCAGCAGTTCCTTGGGACTAGCGGGGATTTTCTACGAGCAGTACGTC. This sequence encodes CASSSLGLAGIFYEQYV.

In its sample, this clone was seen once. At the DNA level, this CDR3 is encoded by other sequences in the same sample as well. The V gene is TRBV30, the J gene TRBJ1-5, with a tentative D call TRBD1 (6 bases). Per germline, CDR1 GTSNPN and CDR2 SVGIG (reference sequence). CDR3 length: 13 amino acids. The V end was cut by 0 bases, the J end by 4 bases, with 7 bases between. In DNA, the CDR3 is TGTGCCTGGAGTGTACAGGGTAATCAGCCCCAGCATTTT. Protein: CAWSVQGNQPQHF.

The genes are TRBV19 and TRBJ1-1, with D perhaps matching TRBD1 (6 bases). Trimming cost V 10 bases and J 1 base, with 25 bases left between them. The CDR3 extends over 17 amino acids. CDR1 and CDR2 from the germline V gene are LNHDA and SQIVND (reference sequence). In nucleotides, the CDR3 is TGTGCCACCTCCTCGTACGGGGACACAACTTCGAACACTGAAGCTTTCTTT. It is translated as CATSSYGDTTSNTEAFF.